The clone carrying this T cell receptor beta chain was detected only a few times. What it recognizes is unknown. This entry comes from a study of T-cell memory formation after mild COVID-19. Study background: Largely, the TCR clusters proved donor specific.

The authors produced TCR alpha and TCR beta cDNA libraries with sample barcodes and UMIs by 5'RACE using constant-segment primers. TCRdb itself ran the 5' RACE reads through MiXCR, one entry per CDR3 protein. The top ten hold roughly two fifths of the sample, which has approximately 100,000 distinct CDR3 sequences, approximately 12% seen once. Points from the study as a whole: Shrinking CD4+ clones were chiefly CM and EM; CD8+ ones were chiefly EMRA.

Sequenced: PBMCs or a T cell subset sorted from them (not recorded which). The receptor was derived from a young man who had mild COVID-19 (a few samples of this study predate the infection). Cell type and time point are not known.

The CDR3 reads CSATSVGSTGELFF. The CDR3 DNA reads TGCAGCGCCACTAGCGTCGGCAGCACCGGGGAGCTGTTTTTT. The chain combines TRBV29-1 with TRBJ2-2; 7 bases are a match to TRBD2. The junction had 9 bases not matched to a gene; V was cut back by 7 bases and J by 4 bases. The germline CDR1 and CDR2 sequences are SQVTM and ANQGSEA. This CDR3 has 14 amino acids.